The clone carrying this TCR beta chain was seen only a few times. The record originates from a study of blood T cells in healthy people across ages. This CDR3 is 14 amino acids long. V dropped 5 bases and J dropped 0 bases, with 8 bases sitting between them. Germline V gene data show CDR1 as SGHRS and CDR2 as YFSETQ. The authors ran a second PCR of 7 to 11 cycles using a sample-barcoded 5' primer and a J-beta primer mix. TCRdb processed the 5' RACE reads anew with MiXCR; each CDR3 protein has one entry. The profile shows roughly 800,000 distinct CDR3 sequences, about 53% of them singletons. This TCR derives from an elderly man in good health. This chain joins TRBV5-1 and TRBJ2-2, with D perhaps TRBD1 (5 bases). The material sequenced was blood. The CDR3 is CASRGLANTGELFF. CDR3 DNA: TGCGCCAGCAGGGGGCTCGCGAACACCGGGGAGCTGTTTTTT.